This entry describes one T cell receptor beta chain. This clonotype was counted many times. Its antigen is not yet known. Per-base qualities were not stored, and no clone one base away is much larger. This entry belongs to a study of T cells in Graves' hyperthyroidism and ophthalmopathy (dated by TCRdb to the late 2010s). Regarding the research as a whole: Peripheral blood was sampled at the time of initial diagnosis, prior to any treatment. A discovery cohort of approximately 100 patients, roughly 40 with Graves' ophthalmopathy and 57 with stable Graves' hyperthyroidism, was used to find distinguishing TCR V-J signatures. Prospective prediction of ophthalmopathy was tested in an independent validation cohort of some 19 hyperthyroidism patients and approximately 17 patients who later progressed to ophthalmopathy. For training and testing, the roughly 97 patients in the discovery cohort were randomly divided in a 7:3 ratio. In addition, the study compared T-cell repertoires in thyroid tissue and in blood from 6 or 7 Graves' hyperthyroidism patients. Once sampling was done, hyperthyroidism patients were given methimazole at a starting dose of 30 mg daily, whereas ophthalmopathy patients were given high-dose intravenous methylprednisolone. According to the paper, TCR Vbeta CDR3 sequencing was carried out on some 130 peripheral blood samples, which came from around 43 ophthalmopathy, around 75 hyperthyroidism and approximately 17 progressor patients. Results the study describes overall, beyond this receptor: Most expanded thyroid clonotypes (frequency above 0.001) were also detected in blood, a finding suggesting that blood repertoires may reflect thyroid immune responses. In validation, the model predicted progression to ophthalmopathy a median of about 6.5 months before onset, with approximately 71% sensitivity and roughly 72% specificity. A model built on a 13 V-J signature distinguished ophthalmopathy from stable hyperthyroidism, reaching roughly 88% sensitivity and 81.08% specificity in cross-validation and 80%/75% in testing. No statistical method was used to fix the sample size in advance, and group allocation was not hidden from the investigators.

Inclusive of the bounding cysteine and phenylalanine, the CDR3 is 13 residues long. Only CDR3 DNA is held: 39 bases, read in frame from base 1. V loses 2 bases of germline sequence and J loses 7 bases, and the interval between the two ends is 11 bases. As encoded in the germline V gene (reference sequence), CDR1 is SEHNR while CDR2 is FQNEAQ. The TCR beta CDR3 regions were amplified from RNA transcripts. A first-round RT-PCR of the TCR CDR3 used the HTBI primer set with the Qiagen OneStep RT-PCR kit. The libraries were constructed in a second round of multiplex PCR and then size-selected and purified. The libraries were sequenced on an Illumina HiSeq2000 using paired-end 100 bp reads. Processing in the source paper ran as follows. Raw data were processed with SOAPnuke, discarding reads with adapters, uncalled bases, mean Phred below 15, or no exact constant-primer or identifier match. High-quality paired reads were merged with COPE v1.2.5, and unique nucleotide sequences were defined as clonotypes. MiTCR v1.1 was used to align clonotypes to the IMGT TRBV, TRBD and TRBJ reference segments. Only V-J combinations with frequency above 0.0001, covering about 99% of repertoires, were analysed. The TCS score was defined as F50 (clonal expansion) divided by E x V (chaos), with BLOSUM62-based TCRdist calculated between CDR3 peptides within each V-J. Welch's t-statistics and random forest reduced 500 to 650 V-J features to 13, which were used in a naive Bayes classifier (R e1071). TCRdb handled the public reads itself, with Q25 trimming in fastp and clone calling in MiXCR, and kept productive beta chains. Each entry merges the rows of one CDR3 protein and shows their most common DNA and genes. The V and J calls come from TCRdb's annotation, not from the publication. The sample data list some 740,000 distinct CDR3 sequences, and approximately 15% of these were observed just once. 10% of the sample is held by the ten biggest clonotypes.

Stable Graves' hyperthyroidism was defined as the absence of progression to ophthalmopathy over 18 months of follow-up. Hyperthyroidism patients were newly diagnosed, had a disease duration of under 2 months, and were aged 18 to 65 years. The study excluded patients with uncontrolled infections, other autoimmune diseases, pregnancy or lactation. Diagnoses were based on clinical symptoms, serum thyroxine and TRAb, thyroid ultrasound and orbital computed tomography. PBMCs were isolated from more than 8 ml of fresh peripheral blood by Ficoll-Paque density gradient centrifugation. Total RNA was extracted with Trizol reagent, and quality was checked on an Agilent 2100 Bioanalyzer.

Sequenced material: blood. Rearrangement joined TRBV7-9 to TRBJ2-5; the D gene is not confidently resolved. This TCR was recovered from a woman under 30 with Graves' hyperthyroidism. The nucleotides are TGTGCCAGCAGCTTAAGCACAGATGGGACCCAGTACTTC. This yields the protein CASSLSTDGTQYF.